The 21 T cell receptor beta chains in this list originate from one sample, sequenced in a study of T cells in Graves' hyperthyroidism and ophthalmopathy. Template material for amplifying TCR beta CDR3 regions consisted of RNA transcripts. First-round RT-PCR targeting the TCR CDR3 was performed with the HTBI primer set. Each CDR3 protein gets one entry after TCRdb re-called the multiplex PCR reads with MiXCR. Of some 440,000 distinct CDR3 sequences in the sample, around 14% were seen once. The sample taken for sequencing was blood. The receptors derive from a woman younger than 30 with Graves' hyperthyroidism.

This clonotype was detected many times. The CDR3: CSVETDSRSEQYF. CDR3 in DNA: TGCAGCGTCGAGACGGACAGTAGGAGCGAGCAGTACTTC. This chain connects TRBV29-1 to TRBJ2-7; D is possibly TRBD1 (6 bases). CDR1 and CDR2 from the germline V gene are SQVTM and ANQGSEA. With 6 bases removed from V and 6 bases from J, the gap between germline ends came to 18 bases. This CDR3 comprises 13 residues.

The CDR3 loop is CASSTHRTSGQETQYF. The CDR3 region has the DNA TGTGCCAGTAGTACCCATAGGACTAGCGGGCAAGAGACCCAGTACTTC. The chain combines TRBV19 with TRBJ2-5; 11 positions agree with TRBD2. The CDR3 runs to 16 residues. Per germline, CDR1 LNHDA and CDR2 SQIVND (reference sequence). V dropped 4 bases and J dropped 2; count of bases not matched to a gene: 6.

The V call is TRBV5-4, the J call TRBJ2-1; 9 bases are shared with TRBD2. Germline V lookup: CDR1 SGHNT, CDR2 YYREEE (reference sequence). This CDR3 comprises 16 residues. V shed 0 bases and J 6 bases; nucleotides not matched to a gene: 7. The CDR3 nucleotides are TGTGCCAGCAGCTTGGGTGGCGGGGGGGCTCCCAATGAGCAGTTCTTC. Residues: CASSLGGGGAPNEQFF.

The sample holds a few counts of this clonotype. The rearrangement links TRBV12-3 or TRBV12-4 to TRBJ2-7; 14 positions agree with TRBD2. The CDR3 consists of 19 residues. V lost 0 bases and J lost 0; bases outside the gene matches: 7. The DNA of the CDR3 is TGTGCCAGCAGTTTAGCGCTGGGACTAGCGGGGGCCTTCTCCTACGAGCAGTACTTC. Its translation: CASSLALGLAGAFSYEQYF.

This clonotype was seen a handful of times. The rearrangement uses TRBV6-5 and TRBJ2-4, with unresolved D. V shed 0 bases and J shed 10 bases, with 4 bases lying between them. Looked up from germline, CDR1 is MNHEY and CDR2 is SVGAGI. The CDR3 is made up of 11 amino acids. The DNA for the CDR3 is TGTGCCAGCAGTTACTCGAAAATTCAGTACTTC. Its protein product is CASSYSKIQYF.

A word on this clonotype: This could be a read error, since a much larger clone is one nucleotide away. This chain joins TRBV28 and TRBJ1-1; D perhaps matches TRBD1 (6 bases). This CDR3 is built from 13 residues. CDR1 MDHEN and CDR2 SYDVKM come from the germline V gene. The CDR3 spells CAGRFLIQGEAFF. The DNA for the CDR3 is TGTGCCGGCAGATTCCTTATACAGGGTGAAGCTTTCTTT. The full variable domain, in which reference TRBV28 and TRBJ1-1 provide the parts outside the CDR3, is DVKVTQSSRYLVKRTGEKVFLECVQDMDHENMFWYRQDPGLGLRLIYFSYDVKMKEKGDIPEGYSVSREKKERFSLILESASTNQTSMYLCAGRFLIQGEAFFGQGTRLTVV.

This clonotype was seen more than once but under ten times. The V gene is TRBV20-1, the J gene TRBJ2-3, with D perhaps matching TRBD1 (6 bases). V lost 3 bases and J lost 0, with 16 bases in between. The CDR3 is made up of 16 amino acids. Germline CDR1 is DFQATT and CDR2 is SNEGSKA (reference sequence). CDR3 in DNA: TGCAGTGCTAGCGCCAGGGGCAGGAAAAGCACAGATACGCAGTATTTT. Translated, it gives CSASARGRKSTDTQYF.

This clonotype showed up many times. The chain combines TRBV9 with TRBJ1-1; D unresolved. The CDR3 loop spans 14 amino acids. Trimming cost V 0 bases and J 4 bases, with 10 bases left between them. Germline loops: CDR1 SGDLS, CDR2 YYNGEE. CDR3 residues: CASSVDPSSTEAFF. The CDR3, as DNA: TGTGCCAGCAGCGTAGACCCGAGTAGCACTGAAGCTTTCTTT.

This clonotype was observed many times. The chain couples TRBV2 to TRBJ1-2; the match to TRBD1 covers 8 bases. CDR3 length: 18 residues. V shed 1 base, J shed 8 bases, and the junction held 18 bases outside the gene matches. The germline gives CDR1 SNHLY, CDR2 FYNNEI. In DNA form, the CDR3 reads TGTGCCAGCAGTGAAGGCCCCTGGACAGGGCGGGAATCGGAAGGCTACACCTTC. Its protein product is CASSEGPWTGRESEGYTF. The whole variable domain, remainder taken from reference TRBV2 and TRBJ1-2, is EPEVTQTPSHQVTQMGQEVILRCVPISNHLYFYWYRQILGQKVEFLVSFYNNEISEKSEIFDDQFSVERPDGSNFTLKIRSTKLEDSAMYFCASSEGPWTGRESEGYTFGSGTRLTVV.

This clonotype was picked up many times. The chain has TRBV12-3 or TRBV12-4 and TRBJ1-5; possibly TRBD1 for D (6 bases). V shed 8 bases and J shed 4 bases, with 15 bases lying between them. This CDR3 has 14 amino acids. CDR3 region: CASPVRGLNQPQHF. CDR3 in DNA: TGTGCCAGCCCGGTCCGGGGGCTAAATCAGCCCCAGCATTTT.

The chain is built from TRBV7-2 and TRBJ2-1; 8 bases fit TRBD2. Germline CDR1 and CDR2: SGHTA and FQGNSA. V was pared by 2 bases and J by 9 bases, with 9 bases of the junction left unmatched. The CDR3 has 15 residues. The chain's CDR3 is CASSLKGLAGSEQFF. CDR3 nucleotides: TGTGCCAGCAGCTTAAAGGGGCTAGCGGGTTCTGAGCAGTTCTTC.

J is TRBJ2-7 and V is TRBV7-8, with 10 bases lining up with TRBD2. V shed 8 bases and J 7 bases; nucleotides not matched to a gene: 8. Germline V gene sequence: CDR1 SGHVS, CDR2 FQNEAQ. CDR3 length equals 13 residues. The CDR3 region is CASGTLAGVEQYF. CDR3 DNA: TGTGCCAGCGGAACCCTAGCGGGAGTAGAGCAGTACTTC.

This clonotype was found many times. This chain uses TRBV5-1 with TRBJ2-1, with TRBD1 matching 9 bases. Per the germline V gene, CDR1 is SGHRS and CDR2 is YFSETQ. The CDR3 sequence is 16 residues long. Trimming at V came to 0 bases and at J to 4 bases, leaving 5 bases not matched to a gene. The CDR3 sequence: CASSLVDRGRYNEQFF. The CDR3 bases are TGCGCCAGCAGCTTGGTGGACAGGGGAAGGTACAATGAGCAGTTCTTC.

The chain employs TRBV5-6 and TRBJ1-1; 8 bases map to TRBD1. This CDR3 is built from 16 residues. The ends lost 4 bases at V and 0 bases at J; junction bases unmatched: 8. Germline V gene sequence: CDR1 SGHDT, CDR2 YYEEEE. The CDR3, as DNA: TGTGCCAGCAGCGGGGAAAGGGGACAGGTGAACACTGAAGCTTTCTTT. This sequence encodes CASSGERGQVNTEAFF. The full variable domain, with the rest looked up from reference TRBV5-6 and TRBJ1-1, is DAGVTQSPTHLIKTRGQQVTLRCSPKSGHDTVSWYQQALGQGPQFIFQYYEEEERQRGNFPDRFSGHQFPNYSSELNVNALLLGDSALYLCASSGERGQVNTEAFFGQGTRLTVV.

This clonotype has at least ten counts. The V and J genes are TRBV7-8 and TRBJ2-7; D perhaps matches TRBD2 (5 bases). The CDR3 has 15 residues. Trimming removed 5 bases at V and 2 bases at J, with 16 bases between. The germline V gene has CDR1 SGHVS and CDR2 FQNEAQ. The CDR3 nucleotides are TGTGCCAGCAGCCCTAGGAGGACCCAGACCTACGAGCAGTACTTC. Protein: CASSPRRTQTYEQYF.

The chain recombines TRBV27 with TRBJ2-1; tentatively, D is TRBD2 (6 bases). Germline loops: CDR1 MNHEY, CDR2 SMNVEV (reference sequence). This CDR3 spans 16 amino acids. V dropped 1 base and J dropped 8 bases, with 18 bases sitting between them. The CDR3 here is CASSLWRPTGVDEQFF. As DNA, the CDR3 is TGTGCCAGCAGTTTATGGCGCCCAACGGGGGTCGATGAGCAGTTCTTC.

For the CDR3, the DNA is TGTGCCAGCAGCCCGGGTCCAGGCGGGAGCAACATTCAGTACTTC. Amino acids: CASSPGPGGSNIQYF. The rearrangement joins TRBV7-9 to TRBJ2-4; 7 bases map to TRBD2. From germline, CDR1 is SEHNR and CDR2 FQNEAQ (reference sequence). The V segment lost 5 bases and the J segment 7 bases; nucleotides outside the gene matches: 11. The CDR3 loop spans 15 amino acids.

This chain connects TRBV10-2 to TRBJ1-4; D gene unclear. V lost 4 bases, J lost 6 bases, and 12 bases lay in between. The CDR3 is 14 residues long. Germline assignment: CDR1 WSHSY and CDR2 SAAADI. The DNA of the CDR3 is TGCGCCAGCAGTGTGGGAAGATTGGATGAAAAACTGTTTTTT. This gives the protein CASSVGRLDEKLFF.

This clonotype occurred a few times. This chain links TRBV7-6 with TRBJ1-5, with D perhaps matching TRBD1 (5 bases). CDR1 is SGHVS, CDR2 FNYEAQ, per germline. Trimming removed 1 base at V and 0 bases at J, with 10 bases between. The CDR3 is 16 residues long. CDR3 loop: CASSLGSGHSNQPQHF. As DNA, the CDR3 is TGTGCCAGCAGCTTAGGTTCCGGACATAGCAATCAGCCCCAGCATTTT.

The chain links TRBV20-1 to TRBJ2-3; the D is unclear. The CDR3 runs 12 residues. The germline V gene encodes CDR1 DFQATT and CDR2 SNEGSKA (reference sequence). The CDR3: CSVLGDTDTQYF. CDR3 sequence (DNA): TGCAGCGTTCTTGGGGATACAGATACGCAGTATTTT.

This clonotype was seen more than once but under ten times. Mismatch with germline at one junction end may stem from a read error. The V and J genes are TRBV7-3 and TRBJ1-6, with D hard to call. CDR1 is SGHTA and CDR2 is FQGTGA in the germline V gene. This CDR3 region has 13 residues. The CDR3 sequence is CASSLTLNSPLHF. In nucleotides, the CDR3 is TGTGCCAGCAGCCTAACGCTGAATTCACCCCTCCACTTT. The full variable domain, rest sourced from reference TRBV7-3 and TRBJ1-6, is GAGVSQTPSNKVTEKGKYVELRCDPISGHTALYWYRQSLGQGPEFLIYFQGTGAADDSGLPNDRFFAVRPEGSVSTLKIQRTERGDSAVYLCASSLTLNSPLHFGNGTRLTVT.